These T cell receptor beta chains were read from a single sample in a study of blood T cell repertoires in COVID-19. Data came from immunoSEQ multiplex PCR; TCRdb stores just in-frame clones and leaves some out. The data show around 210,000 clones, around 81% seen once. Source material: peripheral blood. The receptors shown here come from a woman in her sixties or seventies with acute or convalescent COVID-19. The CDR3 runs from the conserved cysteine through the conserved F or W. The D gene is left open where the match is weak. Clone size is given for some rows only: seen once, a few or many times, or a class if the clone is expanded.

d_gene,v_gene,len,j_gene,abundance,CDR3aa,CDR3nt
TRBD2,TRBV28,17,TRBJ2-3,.,CASSLILAGEGADTQYF,TGTGCCAGCAGTTTAATACTAGCGGGAGAGGGAGCAGATACGCAGTATTTT
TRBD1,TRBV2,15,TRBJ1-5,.,CASKALGQSNQPQHF,TGTGCCAGCAAGGCTCTGGGACAGTCTAATCAGCCCCAGCATTTT
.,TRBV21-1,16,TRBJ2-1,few,CASSICRLAGVYEQFF,TGTGCCAGCAGCATCTGTAGGCTAGCGGGAGTGTATGAGCAGTTCTTC
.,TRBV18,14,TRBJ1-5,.,CASSPSGGNQPQHF,TGTGCCAGCTCACCATCGGGTGGAAATCAGCCCCAGCATTTT
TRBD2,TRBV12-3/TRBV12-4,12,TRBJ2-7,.,CASRRLAGEQYF,TGTGCCAGCAGGAGACTAGCGGGCGAGCAGTACTTC
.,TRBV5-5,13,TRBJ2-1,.,CASSFAVYNEQFF,TGTGCCAGCAGCTTCGCAGTCTACAATGAGCAGTTCTTC
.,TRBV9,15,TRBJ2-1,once,CASDSGRGFYNEQFF,TGTGCCAGCGATTCAGGAAGGGGATTCTACAATGAGCAGTTCTTC
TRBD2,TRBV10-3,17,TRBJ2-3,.,CAISESQPSGTTDTQYF,TGTGCCATCAGTGAGTCGCAACCAAGCGGGACCACAGATACGCAGTATTTT
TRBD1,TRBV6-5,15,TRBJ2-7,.,CASSSGQGFSYEQYF,TGTGCCAGCAGTTCCGGACAGGGGTTCTCCTACGAGCAGTACTTC
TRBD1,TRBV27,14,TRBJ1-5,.,CASSPGQPNQPQHF,TGTGCCAGCAGTCCGGGACAGCCCAATCAGCCCCAGCATTTT
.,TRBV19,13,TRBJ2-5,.,CASSIGHRETQYF,TGTGCCAGTAGTATCGGACACCGGGAGACCCAGTACTTC
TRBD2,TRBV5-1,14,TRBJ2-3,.,CASVAGGWTDTQYF,TGCGCCAGTGTAGCGGGAGGTTGGACAGATACGCAGTATTTT
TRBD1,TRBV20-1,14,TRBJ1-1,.,CSASRGQGPTEAFF,TGCAGTGCTAGTCGAGGACAGGGTCCCACTGAAGCTTTCTTT
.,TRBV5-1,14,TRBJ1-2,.,CASSLAGRGYGYTF,TGCGCCAGCAGCTTGGCCGGCAGAGGGTATGGCTACACCTTC
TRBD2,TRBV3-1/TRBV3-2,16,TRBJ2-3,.,CASSQSERGYTDTQYF,TGTGCCAGCAGCCAAAGTGAGCGGGGCTACACAGATACGCAGTATTTT
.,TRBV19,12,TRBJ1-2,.,CASSRGNYGYTF,TGTGCCAGTAGTCGGGGAAACTATGGCTACACCTTC
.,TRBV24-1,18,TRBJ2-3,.,CATSDPHRAYDSTDTQYF,TGTGCCACCAGTGATCCTCACAGGGCTTATGATAGCACAGATACGCAGTATTTT
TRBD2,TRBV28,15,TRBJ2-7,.,CASSLGGSWPYEQYF,TGTGCCAGCAGTTTGGGGGGGAGTTGGCCCTACGAGCAGTACTTC
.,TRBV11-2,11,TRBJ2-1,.,CATRVYNEQFF,TGTGCCACACGGGTCTACAATGAGCAGTTCTTC
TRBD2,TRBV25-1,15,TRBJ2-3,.,CASRLLAGLTDTQYF,TGTGCCAGCAGGCTACTAGCGGGACTCACAGATACGCAGTATTTT